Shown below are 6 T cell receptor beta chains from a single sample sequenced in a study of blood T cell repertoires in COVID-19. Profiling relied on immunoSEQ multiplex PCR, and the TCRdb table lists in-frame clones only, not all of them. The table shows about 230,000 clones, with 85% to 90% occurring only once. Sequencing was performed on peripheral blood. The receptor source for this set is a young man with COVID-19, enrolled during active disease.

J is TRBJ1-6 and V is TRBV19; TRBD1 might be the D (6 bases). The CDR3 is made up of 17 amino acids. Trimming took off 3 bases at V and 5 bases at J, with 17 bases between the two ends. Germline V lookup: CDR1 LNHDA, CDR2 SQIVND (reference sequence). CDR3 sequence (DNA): TGTGCCAGTAGTATTTTGCACCAACAGGGTAATAATTCACCCCTCCACTTT. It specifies CASSILHQQGNNSPLHF.

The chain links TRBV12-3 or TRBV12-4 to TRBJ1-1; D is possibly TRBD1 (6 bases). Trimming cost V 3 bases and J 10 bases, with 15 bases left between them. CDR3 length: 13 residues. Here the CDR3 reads CASSFLPGGRAFF. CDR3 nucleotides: TGTGCCAGCAGTTTTTTACCGGGGGGCAGAGCTTTCTTT.

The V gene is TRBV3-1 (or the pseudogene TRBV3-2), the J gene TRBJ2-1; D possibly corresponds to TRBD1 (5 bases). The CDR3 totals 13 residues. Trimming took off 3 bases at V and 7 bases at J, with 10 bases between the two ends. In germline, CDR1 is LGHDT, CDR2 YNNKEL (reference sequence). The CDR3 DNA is TGTGCCAGCAGCCACTTTACAGGAAATGAGCAGTTCTTC. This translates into CASSHFTGNEQFF.

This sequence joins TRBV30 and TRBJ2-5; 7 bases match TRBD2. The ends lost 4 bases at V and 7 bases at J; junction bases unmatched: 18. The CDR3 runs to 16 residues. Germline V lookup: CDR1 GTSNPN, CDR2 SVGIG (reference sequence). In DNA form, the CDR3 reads TGTGCCTGGATGGACTTGGGGGAGGGGACGTGGTCGACCCAGTACTTC. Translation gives CAWMDLGEGTWSTQYF.

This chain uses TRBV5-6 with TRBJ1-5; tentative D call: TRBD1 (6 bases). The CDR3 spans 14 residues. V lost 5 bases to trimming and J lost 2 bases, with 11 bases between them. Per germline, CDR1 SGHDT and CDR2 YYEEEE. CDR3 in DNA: TGTGCCAGCAGAAAAGGGGGACGCAATCAGCCCCAGCATTTT. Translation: CASRKGGRNQPQHF.

CDR3 in amino acids: CASRTGASYEQYF. CDR3 nucleotides: TGTGCCAGCAGGACAGGGGCCTCCTACGAGCAGTACTTC. The chain is built from TRBV12-3 or TRBV12-4 and TRBJ2-7, with 8 bases that match TRBD1. The CDR3 totals 13 residues. V was pared by 6 bases and J by 0 bases, with 1 base of the junction left unmatched.